This T cell receptor beta chain appears in the sequencing data of a study of cytomegalovirus exposure and HLA in healthy donors. Across the whole study: In a previous analysis, some 120 million unique TCR beta sequences were found from 170 million or so T cells. General study findings and limits: Across all donors, roughly uniform sequencing depth was an assumption of the presence/absence analyses.

60 Vbeta and 13 Jbeta primers were used in PCR. Profiled with immunoSEQ multiplex PCR; TCRdb holds only in-frame clones, not every one. The repertoire has under 85,000 clones, about 82% of them found once; the top ten carry less than 5%. A word on this clone: Antigen: not known.

Trimming shortened V by 6 bases and J by 5 bases, and 19 bases separated the two germline ends. CDR1 MNHEY and CDR2 SVGAGI come from the germline V gene. The CDR3 has 15 residues. Whereas donors were nominally healthy upon sampling, unrecorded immune exposures were probable. Sequencing was carried out using PBMCs. This clonotype originated in a woman aged 30 to 39 in good health and CMV-seronegative. This chain links TRBV6-5 with TRBJ1-2; D gene ambiguous. CDR3 sequence reads: CASRLREEASYGYTF. The CDR3 DNA follows: TGTGCCAGCAGGCTTCGCGAGGAGGCGTCTTATGGCTACACCTTC.